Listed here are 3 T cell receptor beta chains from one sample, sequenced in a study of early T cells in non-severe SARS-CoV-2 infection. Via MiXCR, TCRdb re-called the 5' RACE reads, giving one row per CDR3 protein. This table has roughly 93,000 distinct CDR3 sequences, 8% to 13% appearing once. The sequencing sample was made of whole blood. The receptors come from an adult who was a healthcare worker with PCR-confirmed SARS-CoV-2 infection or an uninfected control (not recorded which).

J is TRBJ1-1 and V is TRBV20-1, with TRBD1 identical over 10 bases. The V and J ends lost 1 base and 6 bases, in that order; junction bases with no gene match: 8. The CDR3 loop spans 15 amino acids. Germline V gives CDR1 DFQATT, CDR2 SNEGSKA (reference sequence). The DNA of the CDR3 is TGCAGTGCTAGAGGATTAGGGACAGGGGTACCTGAAGCTTTCTTT. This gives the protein CSARGLGTGVPEAFF.

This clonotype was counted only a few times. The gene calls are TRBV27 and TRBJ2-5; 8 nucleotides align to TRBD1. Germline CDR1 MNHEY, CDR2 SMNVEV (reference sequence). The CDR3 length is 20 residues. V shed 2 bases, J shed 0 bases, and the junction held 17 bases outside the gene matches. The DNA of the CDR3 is TGTGCCAGCAGTTTAACCCCAGACAAAACAGGGGGTCTTAACCAAGAGACCCAGTACTTC. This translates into CASSLTPDKTGGLNQETQYF.

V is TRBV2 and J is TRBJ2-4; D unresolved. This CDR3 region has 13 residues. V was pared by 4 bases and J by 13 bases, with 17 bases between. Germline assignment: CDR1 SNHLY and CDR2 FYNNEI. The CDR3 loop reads CASSVTIWDSQYF. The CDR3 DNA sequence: TGTGCCAGCAGTGTTACAATCTGGGATTCCCAGTACTTC.